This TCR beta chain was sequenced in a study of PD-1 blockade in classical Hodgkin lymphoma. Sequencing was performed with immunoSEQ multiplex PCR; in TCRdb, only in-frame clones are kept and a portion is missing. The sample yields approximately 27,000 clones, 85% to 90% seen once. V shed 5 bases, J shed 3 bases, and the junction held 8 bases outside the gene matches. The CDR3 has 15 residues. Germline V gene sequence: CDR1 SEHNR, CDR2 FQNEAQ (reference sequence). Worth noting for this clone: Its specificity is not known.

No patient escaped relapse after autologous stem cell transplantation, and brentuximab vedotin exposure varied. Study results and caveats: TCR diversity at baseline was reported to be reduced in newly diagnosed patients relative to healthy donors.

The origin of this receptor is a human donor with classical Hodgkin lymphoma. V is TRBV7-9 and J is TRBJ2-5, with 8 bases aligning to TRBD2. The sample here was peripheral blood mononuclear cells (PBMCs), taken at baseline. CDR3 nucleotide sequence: TGTGCCAGCAGCCGCCCACTAGCGGAAGAAGAGACCCAGTACTTC. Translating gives CASSRPLAEEETQYF.